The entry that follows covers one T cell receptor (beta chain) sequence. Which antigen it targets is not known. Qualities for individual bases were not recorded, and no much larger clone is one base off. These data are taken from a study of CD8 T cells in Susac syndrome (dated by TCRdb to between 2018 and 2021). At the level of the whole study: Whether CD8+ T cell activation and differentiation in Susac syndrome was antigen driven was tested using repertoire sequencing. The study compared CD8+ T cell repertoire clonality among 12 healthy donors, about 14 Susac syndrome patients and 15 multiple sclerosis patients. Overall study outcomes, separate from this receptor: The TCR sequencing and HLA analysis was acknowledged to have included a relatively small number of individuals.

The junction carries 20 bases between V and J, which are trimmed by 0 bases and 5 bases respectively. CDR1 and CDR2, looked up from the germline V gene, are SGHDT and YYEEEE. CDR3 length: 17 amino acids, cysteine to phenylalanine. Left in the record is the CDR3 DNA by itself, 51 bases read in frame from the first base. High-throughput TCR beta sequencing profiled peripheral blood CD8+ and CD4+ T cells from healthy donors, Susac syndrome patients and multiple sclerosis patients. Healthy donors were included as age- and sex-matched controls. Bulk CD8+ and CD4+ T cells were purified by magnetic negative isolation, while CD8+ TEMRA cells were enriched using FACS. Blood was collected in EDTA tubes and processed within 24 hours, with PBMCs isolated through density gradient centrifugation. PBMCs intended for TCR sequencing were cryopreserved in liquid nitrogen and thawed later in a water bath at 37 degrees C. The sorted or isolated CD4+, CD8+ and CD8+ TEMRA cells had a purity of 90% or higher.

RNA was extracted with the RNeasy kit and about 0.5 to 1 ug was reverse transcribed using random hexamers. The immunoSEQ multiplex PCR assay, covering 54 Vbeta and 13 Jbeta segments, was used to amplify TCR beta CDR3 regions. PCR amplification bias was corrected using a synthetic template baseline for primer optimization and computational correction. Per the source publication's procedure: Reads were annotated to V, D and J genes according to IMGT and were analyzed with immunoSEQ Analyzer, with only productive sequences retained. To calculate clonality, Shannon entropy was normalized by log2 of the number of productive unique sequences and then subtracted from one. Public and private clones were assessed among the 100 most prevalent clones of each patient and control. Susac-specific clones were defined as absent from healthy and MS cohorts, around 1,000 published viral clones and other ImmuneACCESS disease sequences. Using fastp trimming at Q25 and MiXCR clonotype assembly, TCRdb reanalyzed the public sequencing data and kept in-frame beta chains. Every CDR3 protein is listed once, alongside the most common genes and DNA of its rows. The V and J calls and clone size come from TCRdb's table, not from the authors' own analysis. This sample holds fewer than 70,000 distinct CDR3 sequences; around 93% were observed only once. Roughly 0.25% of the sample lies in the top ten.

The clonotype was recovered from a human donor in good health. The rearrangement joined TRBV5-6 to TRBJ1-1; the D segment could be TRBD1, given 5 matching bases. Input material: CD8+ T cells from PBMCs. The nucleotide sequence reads TGTGCCAGCAGCTTGGGCACAGGCCCGGGCGAAGGAACTGAAGCTTTCTTT. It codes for CASSLGTGPGEGTEAFF.